The rows below give T cell receptor beta chains drawn from one sample of a study of shared clonotypes between healthy human individuals. Clones were sequenced by immunoSEQ multiplex PCR, and TCRdb holds only the in-frame ones, with some missing. The repertoire holds millions of clones, approximately 94% seen once, with 1% to 1.3% in the top ten. The source material was naive CD8+ T cells sorted from blood. These receptor sequences come from a man between 18 and 29 years old in good health. The CDR3 runs from the conserved cysteine through the conserved F or W.

j_call v_call cdr3_aa
TRBJ2-3 TRBV2 CASSELGGPEDTQYF
TRBJ2-7 TRBV5-1 CASSLFGGGTYEQYF
TRBJ1-5 TRBV9 CASSTGTGNQPQHF
TRBJ2-7 TRBV27 CASSLGTGSEQYF
TRBJ2-3 TRBV4-1 CASSQDGTAQYF
TRBJ2-5 TRBV18 CASSPEFQETQYF
TRBJ2-3 TRBV4-1 CASSPASASQDTQYF
TRBJ2-3 TRBV10-3 CAISGDTDTQYF
TRBJ2-2 TRBV7-9 CASSLVWENTGELFF
TRBJ1-2 TRBV5-1 CASSLAEGDYGYTF
TRBJ2-7 TRBV6-1 CASNDTGPGGEQYF
TRBJ2-7 TRBV7-3 CASSPEASREQYF
TRBJ2-7 TRBV4-1 CASSLGTSGSYEQYF
TRBJ2-1 TRBV6-5 CASSPASSYNEQFF
TRBJ2-1 TRBV7-8 CASSPRTSGGTAGYNEQFF
TRBJ2-7 TRBV5-6 CASSSAEEVHYEQYF
TRBJ2-5 TRBV11-2 CASSQGTSEAETQYF
TRBJ2-7 TRBV27 CASSNRQGIGYEQYF
TRBJ2-1 TRBV7-8 CASSLTSGSEVYNEQFF
TRBJ2-7 TRBV27 CASSPGGTGYYEQYF
TRBJ2-5 TRBV11-2 CASSLAQETQYF
TRBJ2-3 TRBV9 CASSVDGGTDTQYF
TRBJ2-1 TRBV11-3 CASSFSGGPNVEQFF
TRBJ2-1 TRBV9 CASSTNGLGSPNEQFF
TRBJ2-7 TRBV7-8 CASSQTGGREQYF
TRBJ2-7 TRBV12-1 CASSRMGF
TRBJ2-1 TRBV4-1 CASSPRIVRRYNEQFF
TRBJ1-1 TRBV27 CASSSYWGDTEAFF
TRBJ2-6 TRBV19 CASSPIVGANVLTF
TRBJ2-7 TRBV5-4 CASSFHGSYEQYF
TRBJ2-1 TRBV7-9 CASSSGTGISYNEQFF
TRBJ1-6 TRBV27 CASSSSGAQPLHF
TRBJ1-1 TRBV28 CASRAGDDDTEAFF
TRBJ2-3 TRBV4-3 CASSQETSGLTDTQYF
TRBJ2-3 TRBV11-3 CASRLDSTDTQYF
TRBJ2-1 TRBV9 CASSPLAGGAVDEQFF
TRBJ1-2 TRBV6-4 CASSDTGGSFGYTF
TRBJ2-1 TRBV28 CASRKGLSSYNEQFF
TRBJ2-7 TRBV6-5 CASSYRQDSYEQYF
TRBJ2-2 TRBV4-3 CASSQVYSDTGELFF
TRBJ2-1 TRBV4-3 CASSQVRTSLGDEQFF
TRBJ2-1 TRBV20-1 CSALTGNEQFF
TRBJ2-2 TRBV7-9 CASSLGQGGAGELFF
TRBJ1-3 TRBV7-3 CASSLYSLESSGNTIYF
TRBJ1-1 TRBV7-8 CASSLIPGNDAEAFF
TRBJ2-7 TRBV5-6 CASSSQYRGGYEQYF